This TCR beta chain was identified during a study of shared clonotypes between healthy human individuals. The assay ran at deep level. Clones were read by immunoSEQ multiplex PCR, and TCRdb kept only the in-frame ones, dropping some. The sample shows about 1 million clones, about 76% of them seen only once. This CDR3 contains 14 residues. V was shortened by 6 bases and J by 6 bases, with 15 bases between the two germline ends. Germline-derived CDR1 and CDR2 are LNHDA and SQIVND (reference sequence). This TCR was sampled from a man between 18 and 29 years old in good health. This chain links TRBV19 with TRBJ2-1; a weak D match, TRBD2 (5 bases). Sequencing input: memory CD4+ T cells sorted from blood. Subset noted: CD45RA-negative fraction. The CDR3 protein is CASSRTHNGNEQFF. The CDR3 coding sequence is TGTGCCAGTAGCAGGACTCACAACGGCAATGAGCAGTTCTTC.